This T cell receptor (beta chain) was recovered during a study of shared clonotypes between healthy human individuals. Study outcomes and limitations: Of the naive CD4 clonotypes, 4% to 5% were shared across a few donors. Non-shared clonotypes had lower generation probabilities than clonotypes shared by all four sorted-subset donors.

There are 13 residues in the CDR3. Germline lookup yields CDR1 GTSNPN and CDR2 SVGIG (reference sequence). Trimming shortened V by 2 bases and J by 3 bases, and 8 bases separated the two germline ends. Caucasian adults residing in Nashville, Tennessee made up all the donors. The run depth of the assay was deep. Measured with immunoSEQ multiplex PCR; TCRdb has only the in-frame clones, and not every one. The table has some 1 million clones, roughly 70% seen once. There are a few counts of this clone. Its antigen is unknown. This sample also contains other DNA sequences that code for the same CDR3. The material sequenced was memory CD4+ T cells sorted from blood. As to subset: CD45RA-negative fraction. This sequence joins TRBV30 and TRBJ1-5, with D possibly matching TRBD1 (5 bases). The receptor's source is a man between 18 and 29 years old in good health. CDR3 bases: TGTGCCTGGAGTCCGGGGCCCAATCAGCCCCAGCATTTT. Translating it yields CAWSPGPNQPQHF.